This TCR beta chain was documented in a study of shared clonotypes between healthy human individuals. Using immunoSEQ multiplex PCR, the repertoire was profiled, and TCRdb retains in-frame clones only, with some absent. The table shows millions of clones, with approximately 94% occurring only once. A word on this clone: What it binds is unknown.

The ends lost 1 base at V and 4 bases at J; junction bases unmatched: 5. This CDR3 comprises 15 residues. Germline V gene lookup returns CDR1 MNHEY and CDR2 SMNVEV (reference sequence). Study-wide results and caveats: Richness estimates generally favored naive over memory subsets.

CD45RO-negative, CCR7-selected cells formed the naive CD8 fraction, which excluded terminally differentiated effector memory CD45RA+ cells. The source is a man between 18 and 35 years old in good health. The V and J genes are TRBV27 and TRBJ2-3; 7 bases are shared with TRBD1. Sequencing input: naive CD8+ T cells sorted from blood. The CDR3 DNA reads TGTGCCAGCAGTTTATTGGGACAGTTCGCAGATACGCAGTATTTT. This codes for CASSLLGQFADTQYF.